This T cell receptor (beta chain) was recorded in a study of T cells in Graves' hyperthyroidism and ophthalmopathy. Overall study: Peripheral blood was drawn at first diagnosis, prior to all treatment. Study-wide points: Ophthalmopathy, which appeared later, was predicted by the model a median about 6 months before onset.

Amplified TCR beta CDR3 regions came from RNA transcripts. Initially, a first-round RT-PCR of the TCR CDR3 employed the HTBI primer set. TCRdb passed the multiplex PCR reads through MiXCR, listing each CDR3 protein once. The sample shows about 350,000 distinct CDR3 sequences, roughly 15% of them seen only once. This clonotype was counted at least ten times. Its antigen is undetermined. The sequenced material came from blood. The clonotype originates from a woman aged 40 to 50 with Graves' ophthalmopathy.

CDR3 sequence: CASSHRRGRETQYF. The CDR3 DNA reads TGTGCCAGCAGCCACCGCAGGGGCCGGGAGACCCAGTACTTC. The chain couples TRBV11-2 to TRBJ2-5; TRBD1 might be the D (6 bases). The CDR3 is 14 amino acids. V lost 5 bases to trimming and J lost 5 bases, with 15 bases between them. Germline lookup yields CDR1 SGHAT and CDR2 FQNNGV.